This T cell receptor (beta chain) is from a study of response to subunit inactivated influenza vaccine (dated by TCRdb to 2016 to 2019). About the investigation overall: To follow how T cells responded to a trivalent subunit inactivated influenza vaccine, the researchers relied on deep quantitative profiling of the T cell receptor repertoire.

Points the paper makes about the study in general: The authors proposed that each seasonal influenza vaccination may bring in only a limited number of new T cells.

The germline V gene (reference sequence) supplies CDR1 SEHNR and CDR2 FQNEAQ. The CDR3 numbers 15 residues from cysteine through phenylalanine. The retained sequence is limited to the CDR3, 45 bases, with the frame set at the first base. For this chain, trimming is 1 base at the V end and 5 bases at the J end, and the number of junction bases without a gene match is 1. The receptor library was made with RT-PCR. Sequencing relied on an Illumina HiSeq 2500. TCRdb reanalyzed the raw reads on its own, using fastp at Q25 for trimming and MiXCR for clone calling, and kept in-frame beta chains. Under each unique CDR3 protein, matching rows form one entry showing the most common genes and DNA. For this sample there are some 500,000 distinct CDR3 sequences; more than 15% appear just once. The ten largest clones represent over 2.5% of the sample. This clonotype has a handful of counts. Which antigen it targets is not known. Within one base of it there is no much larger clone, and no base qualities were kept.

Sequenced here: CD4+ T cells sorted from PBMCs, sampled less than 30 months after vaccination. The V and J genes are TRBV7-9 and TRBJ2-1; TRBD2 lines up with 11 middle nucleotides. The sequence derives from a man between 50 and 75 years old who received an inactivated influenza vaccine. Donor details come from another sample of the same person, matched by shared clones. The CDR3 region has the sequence CASSLEGLADNEQFF. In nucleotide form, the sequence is TGTGCCAGCAGCTTAGAGGGACTAGCGGACAATGAGCAGTTCTTC. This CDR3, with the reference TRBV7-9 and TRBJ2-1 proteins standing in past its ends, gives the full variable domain DTGVSQNPRHKITKRGQNVTFRCDPISEHNRLYWYRQTLGQGPEFLTYFQNEAQLEKSRLLSDRFSAERPKGSFSTLEIQRTEQGDSAMYLCASSLEGLADNEQFFGPGTRLTVL.